This T cell receptor (beta chain) is drawn from a study of cytomegalovirus exposure and HLA in healthy donors. About the research overall: Inside one of the first data releases sat around 86 million unique TCRs taken from HLA-typed donors. Study-level findings and limits: For TCR beta chains, V- and J-gene trimming was later linked to a missense DCLRE1C variant. Versus the approximately 700-donor mean, an Asian-associated ancestry cluster reportedly showed fewer N-insertions in a later analysis. It was confirmed in vitro that three of the CMV-associated chains were specific for CMV antigens.

Comments on this clone: Its target is not known.

V was pared by 5 bases and J by 13 bases, with 10 bases of the junction left unmatched. In germline, CDR1 is SGHVS, CDR2 FNYEAQ. CDR3 size: 12 residues. In the PCR, 60 Vbeta and 13 Jbeta primers were used. TCRdb keeps only in-frame clones here, not all; method: immunoSEQ multiplex PCR. The profile shows under 200,000 clones, around 72% of them singletons. This TCR was sampled from a man between 50 and 59 years old in good health and CMV-seronegative. The sequenced sample consisted of PBMCs. This chain uses TRBV7-6 with TRBJ2-5; 7 bases fit TRBD2. CDR3 DNA sequence: TGTGCCAGCAGCAATCCGGGGGAGGGACCGTACTTC. Translation: CASSNPGEGPYF.